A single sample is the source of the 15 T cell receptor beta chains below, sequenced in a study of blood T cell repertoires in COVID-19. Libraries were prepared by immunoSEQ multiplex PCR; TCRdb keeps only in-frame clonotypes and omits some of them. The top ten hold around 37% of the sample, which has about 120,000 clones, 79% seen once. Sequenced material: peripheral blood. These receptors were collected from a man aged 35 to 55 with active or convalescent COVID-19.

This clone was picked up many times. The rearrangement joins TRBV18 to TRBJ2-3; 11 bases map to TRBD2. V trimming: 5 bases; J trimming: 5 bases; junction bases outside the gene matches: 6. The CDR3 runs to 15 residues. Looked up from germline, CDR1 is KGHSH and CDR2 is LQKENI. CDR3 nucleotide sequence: TGTGCCAGCTCAACTCGCCTAGCGGGAGGAGATACGCAGTATTTT. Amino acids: CASSTRLAGGDTQYF.

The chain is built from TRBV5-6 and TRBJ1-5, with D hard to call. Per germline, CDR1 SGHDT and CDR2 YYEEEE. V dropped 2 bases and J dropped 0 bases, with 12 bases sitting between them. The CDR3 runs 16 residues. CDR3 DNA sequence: TGTGCCAGCAGCTTAAGAGGAGAGTATAGCAATCAGCCCCAGCATTTT. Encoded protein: CASSLRGEYSNQPQHF.

CDR3 DNA sequence: TGTGCCAGCTCGCTCACGACAGGGGATGAAAAACTGTTTTTT. Encoded protein: CASSLTTGDEKLFF. This chain links TRBV18 with TRBJ1-4, with 8 nucleotides matching TRBD1. Losses at the gene ends were 6 bases for V and 6 bases for J; bases not matched to a gene: 6. The CDR3 extends over 14 amino acids. CDR1 and CDR2 from the germline V gene are KGHSH and LQKENI.

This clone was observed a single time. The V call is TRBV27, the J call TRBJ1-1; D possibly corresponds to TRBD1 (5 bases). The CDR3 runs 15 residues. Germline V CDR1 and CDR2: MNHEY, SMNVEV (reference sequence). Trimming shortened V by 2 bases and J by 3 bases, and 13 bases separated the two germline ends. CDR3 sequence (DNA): TGTGCCAGCAGTTTAAAGGTCGGGGGGTACACTGAAGCTTTCTTT. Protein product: CASSLKVGGYTEAFF.

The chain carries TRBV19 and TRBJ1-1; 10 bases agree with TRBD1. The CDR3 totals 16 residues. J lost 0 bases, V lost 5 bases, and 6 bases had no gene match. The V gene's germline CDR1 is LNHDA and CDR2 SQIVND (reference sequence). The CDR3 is CASSVGQGGMNTEAFF. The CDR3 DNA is TGTGCCAGTAGTGTCGGACAGGGGGGCATGAACACTGAAGCTTTCTTT.

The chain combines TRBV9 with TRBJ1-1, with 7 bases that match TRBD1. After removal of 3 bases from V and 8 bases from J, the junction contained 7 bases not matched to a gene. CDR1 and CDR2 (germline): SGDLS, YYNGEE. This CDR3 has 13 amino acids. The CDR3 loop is CASSAGQYGEAFF. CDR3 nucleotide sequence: TGTGCCAGCAGCGCGGGACAGTACGGGGAAGCTTTCTTT.

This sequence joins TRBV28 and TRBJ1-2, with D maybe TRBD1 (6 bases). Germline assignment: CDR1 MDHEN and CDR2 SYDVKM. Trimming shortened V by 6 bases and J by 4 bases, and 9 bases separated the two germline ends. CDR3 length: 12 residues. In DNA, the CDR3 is TGTGCCAGCAGACAGGGAGCCTATGGCTACACCTTC. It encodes CASRQGAYGYTF.

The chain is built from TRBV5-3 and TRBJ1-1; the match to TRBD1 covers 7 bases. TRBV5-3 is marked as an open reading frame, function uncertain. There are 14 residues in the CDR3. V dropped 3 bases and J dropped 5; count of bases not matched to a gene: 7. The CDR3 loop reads CARSSHRGRTEAFF. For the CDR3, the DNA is TGTGCCAGAAGCTCCCACAGGGGACGGACTGAAGCTTTCTTT.

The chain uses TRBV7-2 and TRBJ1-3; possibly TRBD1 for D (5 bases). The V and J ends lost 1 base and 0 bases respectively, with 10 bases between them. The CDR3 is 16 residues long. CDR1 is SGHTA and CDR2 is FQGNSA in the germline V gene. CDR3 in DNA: TGTGCCAGCAGCTTAGAGTGGGGGGTCTCTGGAAACACCATATATTTT. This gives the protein CASSLEWGVSGNTIYF.

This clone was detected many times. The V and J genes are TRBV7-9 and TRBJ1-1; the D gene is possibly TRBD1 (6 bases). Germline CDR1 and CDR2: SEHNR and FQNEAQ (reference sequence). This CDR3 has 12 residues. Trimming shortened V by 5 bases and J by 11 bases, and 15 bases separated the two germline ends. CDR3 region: CASSPGAWDAFF. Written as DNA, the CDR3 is TGTGCCAGCAGCCCAGGGGCATGGGATGCTTTCTTT.

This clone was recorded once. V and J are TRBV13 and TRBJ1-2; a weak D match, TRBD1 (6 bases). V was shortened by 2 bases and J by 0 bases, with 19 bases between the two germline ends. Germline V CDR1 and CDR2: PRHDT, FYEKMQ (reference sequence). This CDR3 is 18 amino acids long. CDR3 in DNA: TGTGCCAGCAGCTTATTGCAAAAGGGGGGGCCAACTAACTATGGCTACACCTTC. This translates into CASSLLQKGGPTNYGYTF.

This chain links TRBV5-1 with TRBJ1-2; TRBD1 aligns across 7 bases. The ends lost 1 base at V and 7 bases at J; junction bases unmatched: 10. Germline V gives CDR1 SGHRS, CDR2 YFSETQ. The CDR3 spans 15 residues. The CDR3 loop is CASSLTYRGLGGYTF. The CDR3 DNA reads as TGCGCCAGCAGCTTGACGTACAGGGGATTGGGTGGCTACACCTTC.

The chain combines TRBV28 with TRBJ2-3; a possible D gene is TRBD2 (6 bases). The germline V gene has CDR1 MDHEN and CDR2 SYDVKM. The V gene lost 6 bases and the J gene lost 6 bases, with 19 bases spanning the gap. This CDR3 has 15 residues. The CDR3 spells CASSNSRTLADTQYF. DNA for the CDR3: TGTGCCAGCAGCAATAGCAGGACCCTAGCGGATACGCAGTATTTT. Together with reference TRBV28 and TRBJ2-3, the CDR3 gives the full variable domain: DVKVTQSSRYLVKRTGEKVFLECVQDMDHENMFWYRQDPGLGLRLIYFSYDVKMKEKGDIPEGYSVSREKKERFSLILESASTNQTSMYLCASSNSRTLADTQYFGPGTRLTVL.

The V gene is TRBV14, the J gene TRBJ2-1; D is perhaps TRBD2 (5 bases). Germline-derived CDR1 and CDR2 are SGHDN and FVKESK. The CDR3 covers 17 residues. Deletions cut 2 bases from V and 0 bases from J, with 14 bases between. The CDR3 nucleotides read TGTGCCAGCAGCCAATTACTAGGCCACGGCTCCTACAATGAGCAGTTCTTC. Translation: CASSQLLGHGSYNEQFF.

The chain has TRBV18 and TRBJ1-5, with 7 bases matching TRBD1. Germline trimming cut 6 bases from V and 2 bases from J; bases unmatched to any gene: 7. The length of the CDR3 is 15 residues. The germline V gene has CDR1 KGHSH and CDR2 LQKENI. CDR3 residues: CASSSAQGGNQPQHF. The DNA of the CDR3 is TGTGCCAGCTCGAGCGCCCAGGGGGGCAATCAGCCCCAGCATTTT.